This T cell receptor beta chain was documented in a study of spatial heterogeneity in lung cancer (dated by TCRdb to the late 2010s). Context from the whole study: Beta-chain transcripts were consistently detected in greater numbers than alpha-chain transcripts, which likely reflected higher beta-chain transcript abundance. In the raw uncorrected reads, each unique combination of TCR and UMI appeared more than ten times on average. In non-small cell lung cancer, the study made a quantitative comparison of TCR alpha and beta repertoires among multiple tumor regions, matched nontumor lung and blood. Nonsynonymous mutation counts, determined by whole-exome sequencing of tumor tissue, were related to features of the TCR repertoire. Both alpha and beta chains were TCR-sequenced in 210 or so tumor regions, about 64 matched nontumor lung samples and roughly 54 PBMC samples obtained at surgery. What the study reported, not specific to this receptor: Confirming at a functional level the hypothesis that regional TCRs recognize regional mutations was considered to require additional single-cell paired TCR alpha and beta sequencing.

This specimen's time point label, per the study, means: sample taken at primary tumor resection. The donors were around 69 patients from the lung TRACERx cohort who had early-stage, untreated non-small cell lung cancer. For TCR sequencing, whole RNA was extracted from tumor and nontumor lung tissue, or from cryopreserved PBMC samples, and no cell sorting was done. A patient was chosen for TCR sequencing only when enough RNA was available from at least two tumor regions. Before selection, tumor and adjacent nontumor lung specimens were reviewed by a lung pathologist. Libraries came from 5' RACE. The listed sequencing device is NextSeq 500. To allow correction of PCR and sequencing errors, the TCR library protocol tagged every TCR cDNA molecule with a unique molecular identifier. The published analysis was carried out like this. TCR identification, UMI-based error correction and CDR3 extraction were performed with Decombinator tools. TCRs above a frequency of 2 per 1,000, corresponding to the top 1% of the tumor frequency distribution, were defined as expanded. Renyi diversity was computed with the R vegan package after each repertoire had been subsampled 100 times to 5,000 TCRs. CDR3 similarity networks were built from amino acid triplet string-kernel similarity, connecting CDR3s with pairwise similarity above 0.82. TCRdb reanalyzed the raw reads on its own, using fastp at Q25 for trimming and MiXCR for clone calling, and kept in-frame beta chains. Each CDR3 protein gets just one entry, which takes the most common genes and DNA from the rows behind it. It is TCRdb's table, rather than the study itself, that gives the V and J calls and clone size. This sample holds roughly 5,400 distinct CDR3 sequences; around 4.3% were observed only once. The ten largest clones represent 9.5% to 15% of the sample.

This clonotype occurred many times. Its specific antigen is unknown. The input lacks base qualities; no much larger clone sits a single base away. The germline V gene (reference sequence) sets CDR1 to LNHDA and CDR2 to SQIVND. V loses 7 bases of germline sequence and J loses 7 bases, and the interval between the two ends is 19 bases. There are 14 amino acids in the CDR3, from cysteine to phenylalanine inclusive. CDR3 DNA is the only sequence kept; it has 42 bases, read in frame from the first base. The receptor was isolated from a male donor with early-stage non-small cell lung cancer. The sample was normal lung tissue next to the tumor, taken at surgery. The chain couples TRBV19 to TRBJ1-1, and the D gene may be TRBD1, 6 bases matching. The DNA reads TGTGCCAGTAAGCTACAAGGGGGGAAGAGTGAAGCTTTCTTT. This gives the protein CASKLQGGKSEAFF.